This T cell receptor (beta chain) comes out of a study of shared clonotypes between healthy human individuals. The wider study: Per donor, three plates held CD4 naive cells, three held CD4 memory, two held CD8 naive and one held CD8 memory. Study results and limitations: Measured sharing among donors was expected to vary with sequencing depth. Generation probability values for non-shared clonotypes were lower than those for clonotypes shared by all four donors.

The sample holds one count of this clone. The antigen is not known. The data were produced by immunoSEQ multiplex PCR, yet TCRdb's version contains in-frame clones alone and is incomplete. The sample includes 2.3 million or so clones, over 90% seen only once; the top ten take about 0.39%. The CDR3 runs to 16 residues. Germline V gene sequence: CDR1 MNHEY, CDR2 SMNVEV (reference sequence). Trimming at V came to 3 bases and at J to 7 bases, leaving 10 bases not matched to a gene. Sequencing input: naive CD4+ T cells from PBMCs. Subset defined: CD45RA+ positively selected. The rearrangement links TRBV27 to TRBJ1-5, with 9 bases lining up with TRBD1. This TCR came from a man aged 18 to 35 in good health. Some clones in this sample may be carry-over from other donors' samples. CDR3 bases: TGTGCCAGCAGTTTCGACGGGGACAGGGCTGGGCAGCCCCAGCATTTT. Its protein product is CASSFDGDRAGQPQHF.